The clone carrying this T cell receptor (beta chain) has a count of ten or more. The germline gives CDR1 MNHNS, CDR2 SASEGT. CDR3 length: 15 amino acids. The ends were cut back, 2 bases at V and 2 bases at J, with 12 bases in the middle. TCR beta CDR3 regions were amplified from RNA. HTBI primers were employed in a first-round RT-PCR of the TCR CDR3. TCRdb re-called the multiplex PCR reads with MiXCR, one entry per CDR3 protein. This sample has roughly 170,000 distinct CDR3 sequences; less than 10% occur once, and the top ten carry roughly 23%. This sample was included in a study of T cells in Graves' hyperthyroidism and ophthalmopathy.

This TCR came from a woman younger than 35 with Graves' hyperthyroidism that later progressed to Graves' ophthalmopathy. Sequenced material: blood. This chain joins TRBV6-1 and TRBJ1-2, with D perhaps TRBD1 (6 bases). CDR3: CASSEWSDRNYGYTF. The CDR3 DNA reads as TGTGCCAGCAGTGAATGGTCCGACAGGAACTATGGCTACACCTTC.